This entry features one TCR beta chain sequence. As handled by the study authors: The authors estimated nucleated cell counts from reference gene primer amplification. TCRdb's copy holds only in-frame clones and misses some; the assay was immunoSEQ multiplex PCR. The V and J calls and clone size are taken from that table; D and trimming were inferred from the DNA. Here the sample spans approximately 160,000 clones, roughly 84% being singletons. The source of the sample is a study of blood T cell repertoires in COVID-19. The overall study: Acute-phase and convalescent COVID-19 samples originated in the United States, Italy and Spain. From T cells, B-cell-depleted T cells, or PBMCs came the material, which was cDNA or gDNA.

The ends were cut back, 5 bases at V and 0 bases at J, with 10 bases in the middle. The V gene's germline CDR1 is SGHAT and CDR2 FQNNGV. CDR3 size: 15 residues. The chain couples TRBV11-2 to TRBJ1-4; tentatively, D is TRBD1 (6 bases). The sequence was collected from a man younger than 30 with active or convalescent COVID-19. Sequenced: peripheral blood. The CDR3 region has the DNA TGTGCCAGCAGCGCCGACAGGCCAACTAATGAAAAACTGTTTTTT. Protein: CASSADRPTNEKLFF.